This TCR beta chain came from a study of CD8 T cells in ankylosing spondylitis. Overall study findings and caveats: CD8+ cells made up the disease-linked clones, which were relatively rare in peripheral blood. The study looked at matched synovial fluid samples from ankylosing spondylitis patients. Disease-linked clones were reported to be significantly enriched there.

Via MiXCR, TCRdb re-called the 5' RACE reads, giving one row per CDR3 protein. The table records about 190,000 distinct CDR3 sequences, around 13% of them present only once. CDR3 length: 14 amino acids. The V and J ends lost 9 bases and 4 bases respectively, with 16 bases between them. The germline V gene has CDR1 MDHEN and CDR2 SYDVKM. Only one count was recorded for this clonotype. The antigen is not known. Material: blood, either unsorted or a sorted T cell fraction (not recorded which). The receptor was isolated from a female donor with ankylosing spondylitis or in good health (not recorded which). The chain recombines TRBV28 with TRBJ2-1; D assignment may be TRBD1 or TRBD2 (5 bases each). CDR3 DNA: TGTGCCAGTAGGGCCGGGACGGTTTACAATGAGCAGTTCTTC. Translated, it gives CASRAGTVYNEQFF.